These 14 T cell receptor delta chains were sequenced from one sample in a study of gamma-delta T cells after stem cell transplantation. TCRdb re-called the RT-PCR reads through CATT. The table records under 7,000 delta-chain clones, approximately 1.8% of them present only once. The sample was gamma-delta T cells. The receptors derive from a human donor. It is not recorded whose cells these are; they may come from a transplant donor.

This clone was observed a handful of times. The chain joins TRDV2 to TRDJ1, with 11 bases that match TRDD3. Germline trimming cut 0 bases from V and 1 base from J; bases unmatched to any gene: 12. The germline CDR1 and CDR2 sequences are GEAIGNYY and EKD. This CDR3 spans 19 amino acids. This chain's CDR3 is CACDTVFTLGDTATDKLIF. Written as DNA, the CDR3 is TGTGCCTGTGACACCGTTTTCACCCTGGGGGATACCGCCACCGATAAACTCATCTTT.

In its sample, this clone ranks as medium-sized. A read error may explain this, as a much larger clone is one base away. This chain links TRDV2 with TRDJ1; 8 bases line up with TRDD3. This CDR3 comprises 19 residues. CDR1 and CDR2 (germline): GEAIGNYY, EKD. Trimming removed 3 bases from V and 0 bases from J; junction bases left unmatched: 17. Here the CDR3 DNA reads TGTGCCTGTGACGGTGTGCCCGGCTCTACTGGGGGGTACACCGATAAACTCATCTTT. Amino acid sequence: CACDGVPGSTGGYTDKLIF.

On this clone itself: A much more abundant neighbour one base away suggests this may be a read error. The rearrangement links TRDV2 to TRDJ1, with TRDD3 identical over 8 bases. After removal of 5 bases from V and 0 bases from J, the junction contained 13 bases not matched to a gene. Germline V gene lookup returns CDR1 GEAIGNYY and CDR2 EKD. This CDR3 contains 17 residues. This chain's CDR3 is CACGNVLGVRYTDKLIF. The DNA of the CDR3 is TGTGCCTGTGGCAACGTACTGGGGGTCCGGTACACCGATAAACTCATCTTT.

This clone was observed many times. The DNA of the CDR3 is TGTGCCTGTGACACCCTTTCCACGCCTTTTAACACCGATAAACTCATCTTT. Protein sequence: CACDTLSTPFNTDKLIF. V is TRDV2 and J is TRDJ1, with D uncertain. The CDR3 consists of 17 residues. V shed 0 bases and J shed 0 bases, with 16 bases lying between them. The germline CDR1 and CDR2 sequences are GEAIGNYY and EKD.

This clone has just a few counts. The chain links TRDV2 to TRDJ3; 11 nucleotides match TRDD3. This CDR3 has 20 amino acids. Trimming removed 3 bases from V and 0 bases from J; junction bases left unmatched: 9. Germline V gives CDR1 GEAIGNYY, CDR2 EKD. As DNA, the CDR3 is TGTGCCTGTGACCAAGTACTGGGGGATAAGAGCTCCTGGGACACCCGACAGATGTTTTTC. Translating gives CACDQVLGDKSSWDTRQMFF.

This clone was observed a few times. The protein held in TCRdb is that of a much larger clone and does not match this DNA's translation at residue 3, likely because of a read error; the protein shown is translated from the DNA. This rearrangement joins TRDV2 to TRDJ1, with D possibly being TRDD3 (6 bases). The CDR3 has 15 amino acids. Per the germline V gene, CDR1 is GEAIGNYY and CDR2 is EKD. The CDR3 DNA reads TGTGCCCGTGACACTGTACTGGGAAACCGCGATAAACTCATCTTT. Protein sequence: CARDTVLGNRDKLIF.

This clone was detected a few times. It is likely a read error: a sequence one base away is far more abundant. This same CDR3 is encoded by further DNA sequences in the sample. CDR3 sequence: CACDTLGNVLATDKLIF. The CDR3 DNA sequence: TGTGCCTGTGACACCCTAGGGAACGTACTGGCCACCGATAAACTCATCTTT. V usage is TRDV2 and J usage is TRDJ1; D perhaps matches TRDD3 (5 bases). Between the trimmed V and J ends, which lost 0 bases and 1 base, there was a span of 17 bases. Germline loops: CDR1 GEAIGNYY, CDR2 EKD. This CDR3 spans 17 amino acids.

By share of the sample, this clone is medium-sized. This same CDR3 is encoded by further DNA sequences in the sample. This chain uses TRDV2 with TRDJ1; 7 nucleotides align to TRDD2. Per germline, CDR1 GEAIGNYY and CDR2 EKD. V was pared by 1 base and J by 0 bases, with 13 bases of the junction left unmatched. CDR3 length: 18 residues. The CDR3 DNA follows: TGTGCCTGTGACACGATTCCTACGGAGTTTTCGAACACCGATAAACTCATCTTT. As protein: CACDTIPTEFSNTDKLIF.

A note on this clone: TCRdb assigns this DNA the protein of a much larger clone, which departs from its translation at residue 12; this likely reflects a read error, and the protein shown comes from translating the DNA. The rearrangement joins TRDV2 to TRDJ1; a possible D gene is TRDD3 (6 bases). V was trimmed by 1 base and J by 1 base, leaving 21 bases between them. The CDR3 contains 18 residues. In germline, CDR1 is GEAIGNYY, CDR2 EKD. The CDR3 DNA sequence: TGTGCCTGTGACACTGCCAGCATTGGGGTGGGGGCCACCGATAAACTCATCTTT. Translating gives CACDTASIGVGATDKLIF.

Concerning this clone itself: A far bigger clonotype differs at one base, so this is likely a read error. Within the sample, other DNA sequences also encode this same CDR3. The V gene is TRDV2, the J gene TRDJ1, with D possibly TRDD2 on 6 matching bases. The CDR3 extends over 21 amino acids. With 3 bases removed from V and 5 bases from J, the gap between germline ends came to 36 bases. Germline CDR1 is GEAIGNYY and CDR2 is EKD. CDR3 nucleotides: TGTGCCTGTGACGAGGAATGGCCCGCCCCTTCCCACGCCCCACGGATGGATAAACTCATCTTT. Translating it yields CACDEEWPAPSHAPRMDKLIF.

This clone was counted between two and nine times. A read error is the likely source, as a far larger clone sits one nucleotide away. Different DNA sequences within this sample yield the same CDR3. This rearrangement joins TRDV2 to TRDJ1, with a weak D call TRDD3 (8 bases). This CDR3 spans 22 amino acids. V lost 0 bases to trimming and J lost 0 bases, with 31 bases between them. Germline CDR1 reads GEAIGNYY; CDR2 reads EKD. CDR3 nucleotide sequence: TGTGCCTGTGACACCTTGCCCTCGCGTACTGGGGGTTCCTACCCGTACACCGATAAACTCATCTTT. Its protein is CACDTLPSRTGGSYPYTDKLIF.

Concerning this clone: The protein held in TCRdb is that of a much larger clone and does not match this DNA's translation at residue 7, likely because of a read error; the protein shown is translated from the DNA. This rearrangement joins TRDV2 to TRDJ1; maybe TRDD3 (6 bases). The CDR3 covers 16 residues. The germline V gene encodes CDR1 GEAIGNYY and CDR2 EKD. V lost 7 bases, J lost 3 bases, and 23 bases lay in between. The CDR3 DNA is TGTGCCTGCAAACGACTGCGGGATATTTTCCCCGATAAACTCATCTTT. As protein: CACKRLRDIFPDKLIF.

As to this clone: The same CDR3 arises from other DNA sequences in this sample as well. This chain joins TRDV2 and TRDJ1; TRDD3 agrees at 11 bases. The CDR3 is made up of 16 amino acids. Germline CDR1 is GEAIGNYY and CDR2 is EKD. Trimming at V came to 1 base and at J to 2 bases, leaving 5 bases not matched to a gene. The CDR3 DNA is TGTGCCTGTGACACACTGGGGGATAGTCAGACCGATAAACTCATCTTT. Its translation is CACDTLGDSQTDKLIF.

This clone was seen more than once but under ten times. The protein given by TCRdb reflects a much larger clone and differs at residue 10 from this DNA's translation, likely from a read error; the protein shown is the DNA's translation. The CDR3 sequence is CACDVLGDTGADKLIF. DNA of the CDR3: TGTGCCTGTGACGTACTGGGGGATACTGGGGCCGATAAACTCATCTTT. V gene TRDV2 combines with J gene TRDJ1, with 12 positions matching TRDD3. CDR1 and CDR2 (germline): GEAIGNYY, EKD. There are 16 residues in the CDR3. Trimming cost V 3 bases and J 3 bases; bases outside gene matches: 7.